Each of the 32 T cell receptor beta chains below was sequenced from the same sample in a study of T-cell reconstitution after alpha-beta-depleted transplantation in children. During its preparation, the TCRbeta library received unique molecular identifiers. One entry per CDR3 protein, called by TCRdb with MiXCR from the PCR reads. The sample includes 250,000 to 300,000 distinct CDR3 sequences, about 9.4% of them seen just once. The sample in question was PBMCs, obtained before TCRalphabeta/CD19-depleted stem cell transplant. These receptors were obtained from a boy under three years old with acute myeloid leukemia, due to receive a stem cell transplant.

This clonotype was seen many times. The rearrangement links TRBV28 to TRBJ1-4, with a tentative D call TRBD1 (5 bases). Trimming removed 2 bases at V and 8 bases at J, with 12 bases between. Germline loops: CDR1 MDHEN, CDR2 SYDVKM. The CDR3 length is 14 residues. The CDR3 loop is CASSLGTGTEKLFF. The CDR3 nucleotides are TGTGCCAGCAGTTTAGGGACCGGGACGGAAAAACTGTTTTTT. Combining the CDR3 with reference TRBV28 and TRBJ1-4 gives the whole variable domain DVKVTQSSRYLVKRTGEKVFLECVQDMDHENMFWYRQDPGLGLRLIYFSYDVKMKEKGDIPEGYSVSREKKERFSLILESASTNQTSMYLCASSLGTGTEKLFFGSGTQLSVL.

Details on this clonotype: This may arise from a read error, as a much more abundant clone is one base away. The J gene is TRBJ2-5, the V gene TRBV12-3 or TRBV12-4; D not certain. The CDR3 covers 14 residues. V shed 6 bases and J shed 5 bases, with 16 bases lying between them. This CDR3 reads CASRASEVQETQYF. The DNA for the CDR3 is TGTGCCAGCAGAGCCTCTGAGGTGCAGGAGACCCAGTACTTC.

This clonotype was counted many times. The CDR3 sequence is CSASAASSYNEQFF. CDR3 nucleotide sequence: TGCAGTGCTAGTGCGGCGAGCTCCTACAATGAGCAGTTCTTC. The V gene is TRBV20-1, the J gene TRBJ2-1; D ambiguous. The CDR3 runs to 14 residues. Germline V gene sequence: CDR1 DFQATT, CDR2 SNEGSKA (reference sequence). Deletions cut 3 bases from V and 0 bases from J, with 9 bases between.

This chain joins TRBV6-2 or TRBV6-3 and TRBJ2-5; D not resolved. The ends were cut back, 7 bases at V and 4 bases at J, with 13 bases in the middle. This CDR3 region has 13 residues. The V gene's germline CDR1 is MNHEY and CDR2 SVGEGT. The CDR3: CASTESSGETQYF. The CDR3 DNA reads TGTGCCAGCACCGAAAGCTCGGGAGAGACCCAGTACTTC.

This clonotype came up a few times. In nucleotides, the CDR3 is TGTGCCAGCAGCACCTTAGCGGGGAGAGATACGCAGTATTTT. Residues: CASSTLAGRDTQYF. This sequence joins TRBV7-9 and TRBJ2-3, with TRBD2 matching over 8 bases. Germline CDR1 reads SEHNR; CDR2 reads FQNEAQ (reference sequence). The CDR3 spans 14 residues. V trimming: 5 bases; J trimming: 5 bases; junction bases outside the gene matches: 6.

This clonotype was detected a few times. This chain's CDR3 is CASSFPKGTDTNTGELFF. In DNA, the CDR3 is TGTGCCAGCAGCTTCCCCAAAGGGACAGATACGAACACCGGGGAGCTGTTTTTT. The V gene is TRBV11-1, the J gene TRBJ2-2; 7 bases are a match to TRBD1. Germline CDR1 is SGHAT and CDR2 is FQDESV (reference sequence). This CDR3 region has 18 residues. V shed 3 bases and J 0 bases; nucleotides not matched to a gene: 10. Full variable domain (missing parts from reference TRBV11-1 and TRBJ2-2): EAEVAQSPRYKITEKSQAVAFWCDPISGHATLYWYRQILGQGPELLVQFQDESVVDDSQLPKDRFSAERLKGVDSTLKIQPAELGDSAMYLCASSFPKGTDTNTGELFFGEGSRLTVL.

V usage is TRBV18 and J usage is TRBJ2-3; maybe TRBD2 (6 bases). CDR3 size: 14 residues. Per the germline V gene, CDR1 is KGHSH and CDR2 is LQKENI. V shed 2 bases and J shed 2 bases, with 8 bases lying between them. CDR3 in DNA: TGTGCCAGCTCACCATCGGGAGTCACAGATACGCAGTATTTT. It specifies CASSPSGVTDTQYF.

This clonotype was counted many times. The chain carries TRBV9 and TRBJ2-7; D gene uncertain. Germline lookup yields CDR1 SGDLS and CDR2 YYNGEE. The germline V and J ends were trimmed by 4 bases and 4 bases, with 12 bases remaining between them. This CDR3 has 13 residues. CDR3 DNA: TGTGCCAGCAGCCCCGCCCCCGGTTACGAGCAGTACTTC. This codes for CASSPAPGYEQYF.

Worth noting for this clonotype: At one boundary the junction diverges from the germline segment, which might be a read error. The J gene is TRBJ1-1, the V gene TRBV9; TRBD1 agrees at 7 bases. This CDR3 has 14 residues. CDR1 and CDR2 (germline): SGDLS, YYNGEE. The CDR3 loop reads CASSPGGMNTDAFF. For the CDR3, the DNA is TGTGCCAGCAGCCCAGGGGGTATGAACACTGACGCTTTCTTT.

This clonotype was seen repeatedly, ten times or more. The chain is built from TRBV28 and TRBJ2-7; D uncertain. V lost 4 bases and J lost 0, with 10 bases in between. There are 14 residues in the CDR3. Germline CDR1 MDHEN, CDR2 SYDVKM. CDR3 loop: CASSSSPSSYEQYF. In DNA, the CDR3 is TGTGCCAGCAGTTCGTCACCCAGCTCCTACGAGCAGTACTTC.

This clonotype has ten or more counts. This chain links TRBV9 with TRBJ2-1, with TRBD1 matching over 7 bases. Germline V lookup: CDR1 SGDLS, CDR2 YYNGEE. Unmatched junction bases numbered 8, after V lost 0 bases and J lost 2 bases. The CDR3 loop spans 17 amino acids. The CDR3 coding sequence is TGTGCCAGCAGCGTAGCGGCCCAGGGGGTCCCCTACAATGAGCAGTTCTTC. Translating gives CASSVAAQGVPYNEQFF.

The genes are TRBV6-1 and TRBJ2-3; TRBD2 agrees at 11 bases. Germline V lookup: CDR1 MNHNS, CDR2 SASEGT. This CDR3 comprises 17 residues. J gave up 1 base and V 4 bases, and 7 bases lay outside the gene matches. The CDR3 DNA is TGTGCCAGCAGTGGGCTAGCGGGGGGCCGTGGCACAGATACGCAGTATTTT. Translated, it gives CASSGLAGGRGTDTQYF.

This clonotype was seen many times. CDR3 in amino acids: CASSGGGTGANVLTF. In DNA, the CDR3 is TGTGCCAGCAGCGGGGGGGGCACTGGGGCCAACGTCCTGACTTTC. This rearrangement joins TRBV28 to TRBJ2-6; 8 bases match TRBD2. V lost 6 bases, J lost 2 bases, and 3 bases stayed unmatched. The CDR3 runs 15 residues. Germline V CDR1 and CDR2: MDHEN, SYDVKM.

The chain joins TRBV2 to TRBJ2-7; 9 positions match TRBD1. From germline, CDR1 is SNHLY and CDR2 FYNNEI. This CDR3 contains 14 residues. V was pared by 7 bases and J by 3 bases, with 7 bases of the junction left unmatched. The CDR3 sequence: CASTPRDRDYEQYF. The CDR3 DNA follows: TGTGCCAGCACCCCCAGGGACAGGGACTACGAGCAGTACTTC. The variable domain in full, with the rest retrieved from reference TRBV2 and TRBJ2-7, is EPEVTQTPSHQVTQMGQEVILRCVPISNHLYFYWYRQILGQKVEFLVSFYNNEISEKSEIFDDQFSVERPDGSNFTLKIRSTKLEDSAMYFCASTPRDRDYEQYFGPGTRLTVT.

This clonotype was counted many times. J is TRBJ2-1 and V is TRBV20-1, with D unclear. Germline V CDR1 and CDR2: DFQATT, SNEGSKA (reference sequence). The CDR3 contains 12 residues. V was clipped by 5 bases and J by 4 bases, with 9 bases between them. Here the CDR3 reads CSAYPRYNEQFF. Written as DNA, the CDR3 is TGCAGTGCTTACCCCAGGTACAATGAGCAGTTCTTC.

Remarks on this clonotype: This may be a read error, as it is one base from a much larger clone. The chain couples TRBV20-1 to TRBJ2-1; D possibly corresponds to TRBD1 (6 bases). In germline, CDR1 is DFQATT, CDR2 SNEGSKA (reference sequence). The CDR3 spans 16 residues. The CDR3 region has the DNA TGCTGTGCGGACAACAGGGCCCACACCTCCTACAATGAGCAGTTCTTC. Encoded protein: CCADNRAHTSYNEQFF.

The chain couples TRBV4-1 to TRBJ1-3; D is perhaps TRBD1 (6 bases). Deletions cut 4 bases from V and 3 bases from J, with 10 bases between. This CDR3 has 14 amino acids. CDR1 and CDR2 (germline): MGHRA, YSYEKL. Here the CDR3 reads CASSPTGFGNTIYF. The DNA for the CDR3 is TGCGCCAGCAGCCCCACAGGGTTTGGAAACACCATATATTTT.

This clonotype was detected ten times or more. J is TRBJ1-5 and V is TRBV20-1; D ambiguous. V was trimmed by 0 bases and J by 2 bases, leaving 11 bases between them. The CDR3 runs to 15 residues. Germline assignment: CDR1 DFQATT and CDR2 SNEGSKA (reference sequence). In nucleotides, the CDR3 is TGCAGTGCTAGAGAGGGCCCGTGGGGCAATCAGCCCCAGCATTTT. It encodes CSAREGPWGNQPQHF.

In its sample, this clonotype was seen a few times. The J gene is TRBJ1-2, the V gene TRBV7-3; weak D call: TRBD1 (5 bases). Germline assignment: CDR1 SGHTA and CDR2 FQGTGA. V dropped 0 bases and J dropped 4 bases, with 9 bases sitting between them. CDR3 length equals 14 residues. The CDR3 DNA follows: TGTGCCAGCAGCTTAACCGACAGCCGCTATGGCTACACCTTC. Amino acid sequence: CASSLTDSRYGYTF. The full variable domain, with the rest looked up from reference TRBV7-3 and TRBJ1-2, is GAGVSQTPSNKVTEKGKYVELRCDPISGHTALYWYRQSLGQGPEFLIYFQGTGAADDSGLPNDRFFAVRPEGSVSTLKIQRTERGDSAVYLCASSLTDSRYGYTFGSGTRLTVV.

This clonotype was counted many times. The rearrangement links TRBV7-2 to TRBJ2-4; 9 bases align to TRBD2. Germline CDR1 is SGHTA and CDR2 is FQGNSA. Trimming cost V 3 bases and J 9 bases; bases outside gene matches: 6. The CDR3 is made up of 14 amino acids. This chain's CDR3 is CASSLIAGVGIQYF. In DNA, the CDR3 is TGTGCCAGCAGCTTGATAGCGGGAGTGGGCATTCAGTACTTC.

This clonotype was found many times. The V gene is TRBV7-2, the J gene TRBJ2-1; D not resolved. This CDR3 is 15 amino acids long. Trimming stripped 1 base from V and 0 bases from J, with 7 bases between. Germline-derived CDR1 and CDR2 are SGHTA and FQGNSA. The CDR3 region has the DNA TGTGCCAGCAGCTTAGGGGTTCTCTCCTACAATGAGCAGTTCTTC. This translates into CASSLGVLSYNEQFF. Drawing the rest from reference TRBV7-2 and TRBJ2-1, the complete variable domain is GAGVSQSPSNKVTEKGKDVELRCDPISGHTALYWYRQSLGQGLEFLIYFQGNSAPDKSGLPSDRFSAERTGGSVSTLTIQRTQQEDSAVYLCASSLGVLSYNEQFFGPGTRLTVL.

This clonotype was detected ten times or more. The chain employs TRBV4-2 and TRBJ2-7; D remains ambiguous. Trimming stripped 0 bases from V and 0 bases from J, with 9 bases between. Germline-derived CDR1 and CDR2 are LGHNA and YNFKEQ. The CDR3 spans 15 residues. CDR3 DNA sequence: TGTGCCAGCAGCCAAGATCTCCTAAGCTCCTACGAGCAGTACTTC. Amino acid sequence: CASSQDLLSSYEQYF.

This clonotype was detected many times. The chain has TRBV7-9 and TRBJ1-1; 8 positions match TRBD1. After removal of 5 bases from V and 5 bases from J, the junction contained 7 bases not matched to a gene. The CDR3 covers 14 residues. Germline assignment: CDR1 SEHNR and CDR2 FQNEAQ (reference sequence). The CDR3 here is CASSPRTGRTEAFF. The CDR3 nucleotides read TGTGCCAGCAGCCCCCGGACAGGGAGGACTGAAGCTTTCTTT.

There are many counts of this clonotype. The chain joins TRBV29-1 to TRBJ2-1, with D unresolved. CDR3 size: 16 residues. Trimming cost V 7 bases and J 0 bases, with 19 bases left between them. CDR1 is SQVTM and CDR2 is ANQGSEA in the germline V gene. The CDR3 nucleotides are TGCAGCGCCAACTTGAGAAGTTCAAGCTCCTACAATGAGCAGTTCTTC. Its protein product is CSANLRSSSSYNEQFF.

The gene calls are TRBV7-3 and TRBJ2-2; D gene uncertain. This CDR3 comprises 14 residues. Germline lookup yields CDR1 SGHTA and CDR2 FQGTGA. Between the trimmed V and J ends, which lost 6 bases and 2 bases, there was a span of 10 bases. The CDR3 loop reads CASRPTRNTGELFF. The DNA of the CDR3 is TGTGCCAGCAGGCCGACACGTAACACCGGGGAGCTGTTTTTT.

This clonotype has a handful of counts. This chain links TRBV18 with TRBJ2-7; no reliable D call. V was clipped by 1 base and J by 1 base, with 5 bases between them. Germline lookup yields CDR1 KGHSH and CDR2 LQKENI. This CDR3 contains 13 residues. CDR3 loop: CASSPQGSYEQYF. CDR3 bases: TGTGCCAGCTCACCACAGGGTTCCTACGAGCAGTACTTC.

This clonotype occurred a few times. The genes are TRBV7-9 and TRBJ2-5; the D is unclear. Germline-derived CDR1 and CDR2 are SEHNR and FQNEAQ (reference sequence). Trimming stripped 2 bases from V and 13 bases from J, with 11 bases between. The CDR3 contains 11 residues. This chain's CDR3 is CASSLRQDRYF. The CDR3 region has the DNA TGTGCCAGCAGCTTACGGCAGGACCGGTACTTC.

V usage is TRBV12-3 or TRBV12-4 and J usage is TRBJ2-4; D is ambiguous. The CDR3 spans 16 residues. The V gene lost 10 bases and the J gene lost 1 base, with 20 bases spanning the gap. The CDR3 DNA sequence: TGTGCCATCTGTTTCGACTTCAAAAGGGCCAAAAACATTCAGTACTTC. As protein: CAICFDFKRAKNIQYF.

This clonotype was observed at least ten times. This chain links TRBV5-6 with TRBJ2-1, with D perhaps matching TRBD1 (5 bases). The CDR3 runs to 15 residues. The germline V gene has CDR1 SGHDT and CDR2 YYEEEE. V lost 6 bases to trimming and J lost 6 bases, with 19 bases between them. The CDR3 loop reads CASTLAFDSPNEQFF. Written as DNA, the CDR3 is TGTGCCAGCACCTTAGCCTTTGACAGCCCCAATGAGCAGTTCTTC.

This clonotype has at least ten counts. The rearrangement uses TRBV4-3 and TRBJ2-7; 7 nucleotides line up with TRBD2. V shed 0 bases, J shed 5 bases, and the junction held 7 bases outside the gene matches. Germline lookup yields CDR1 LGHNA and CDR2 YSLEER. This CDR3 region has 15 residues. Here the CDR3 DNA reads TGCGCCAGCAGCCAAGATCTGGCGGGAGCGAACGAGCAGTACTTC. It encodes CASSQDLAGANEQYF.

This clonotype was picked up a small number of times. The V call is TRBV29-1, the J call TRBJ2-7, with 12 bases identical to TRBD2. Germline CDR1 SQVTM, CDR2 ANQGSEA. V gave up 2 bases and J gave up 4 bases; unmatched junction bases: 3. The CDR3 is 14 residues long. Written as DNA, the CDR3 is TGCAGCGTTGAAAGACTAGCGGGAGCATACGAGCAGTACTTC. It codes for CSVERLAGAYEQYF.

This clonotype has only a few counts. The rearrangement joins TRBV7-2 to TRBJ2-1; 8 nucleotides line up with TRBD2. In germline, CDR1 is SGHTA, CDR2 FQGNSA. The V segment lost 3 bases and the J segment 3 bases; nucleotides outside the gene matches: 10. CDR3 length: 17 amino acids. The CDR3 nucleotides read TGTGCCAGCAGCTTCAGCCCCGGGACTAGATTCTACAATGAGCAGTTCTTC. Amino acids: CASSFSPGTRFYNEQFF.